The rows below give T cell receptor beta chains drawn from one sample of a study of blood T cell repertoires in COVID-19. Assay used: immunoSEQ multiplex PCR; TCRdb lists only in-frame clones, some missing. The sample shows 200,000 to 250,000 clones, around three quarters of them seen only once. The specimen was peripheral blood. The source of these receptors is a woman between 70 and 85 years old with acute or convalescent COVID-19. CDR3s include the opening cysteine and the closing phenylalanine or tryptophan. The D gene is left open where the match is weak. Not all rows give a size; the values are once, few, many and, for expanded clones, a class.

clone size	D gene	J gene	V gene	CDR3 DNA	CDR3 protein
-	TRBD1	TRBJ2-7	TRBV6-5	TGTGCCAGCAGTTACTCGACAGGGGGCGCGTACGAGCAGTACTTC	CASSYSTGGAYEQYF
-	TRBD2	TRBJ2-2	TRBV4-2	TGTGCCAGCAGCCCCGGATGGCGGGAGGGCGGGGAGCTGTTTTTT	CASSPGWREGGELFF
-	-	TRBJ2-3	TRBV28	TGTGCCAGCACTAGGGGGGAGGGCTTTGTGGATACGCAGTATTTT	CASTRGEGFVDTQYF
-	TRBD2	TRBJ2-7	TRBV5-1	TGCGCCAGCAGCTCTACTAGCGGGAGAAGGTACGAGCAGTACTTC	CASSSTSGRRYEQYF
-	TRBD1	TRBJ1-6	TRBV7-2	TGTGCCAGCAGCTTAGGCGACAGGGCTCCAAATTCACCCCTCCACTTT	CASSLGDRAPNSPLHF
-	TRBD1	TRBJ2-5	TRBV24-1	TGTGCCACCAGTGATCCTGGGACAGGGACGGAGACCCAGTACTTC	CATSDPGTGTETQYF
many	-	TRBJ1-1	TRBV6-5	TGTGCCAGCAGTTCTCCAGGGGTCCGCACTGAAGCTTTCTTT	CASSSPGVRTEAFF
-	TRBD1	TRBJ2-7	TRBV28	TGTGCCAGCAGTTTCTTAGACAGGGTCGGGGCCTACGAGCAGTACTTC	CASSFLDRVGAYEQYF
-	-	TRBJ2-5	TRBV2	TGTGCCAGCAGGCCCAACCTACCCCAAGAGACCCAGTACTTC	CASRPNLPQETQYF
-	TRBD2	TRBJ2-7	TRBV4-1	TGCGCCAGCAGCCAGGGAAACCCGACTAGCGGGAGTCCTTACGAGCAGTACTTC	CASSQGNPTSGSPYEQYF